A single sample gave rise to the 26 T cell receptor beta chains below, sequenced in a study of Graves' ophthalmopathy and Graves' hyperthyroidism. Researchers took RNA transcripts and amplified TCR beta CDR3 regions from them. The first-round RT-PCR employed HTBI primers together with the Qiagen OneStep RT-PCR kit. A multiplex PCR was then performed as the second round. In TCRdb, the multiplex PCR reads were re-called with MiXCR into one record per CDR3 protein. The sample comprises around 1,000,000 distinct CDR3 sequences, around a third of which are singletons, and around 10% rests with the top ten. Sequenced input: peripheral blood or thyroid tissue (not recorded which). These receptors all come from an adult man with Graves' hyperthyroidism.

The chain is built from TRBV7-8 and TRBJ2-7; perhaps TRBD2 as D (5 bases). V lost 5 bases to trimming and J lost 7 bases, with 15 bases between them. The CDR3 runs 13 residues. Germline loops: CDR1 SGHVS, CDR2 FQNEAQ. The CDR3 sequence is CASSLLATGEQYF. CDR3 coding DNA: TGTGCCAGCAGCCTTTTGGCCACGGGGGAGCAGTACTTC.

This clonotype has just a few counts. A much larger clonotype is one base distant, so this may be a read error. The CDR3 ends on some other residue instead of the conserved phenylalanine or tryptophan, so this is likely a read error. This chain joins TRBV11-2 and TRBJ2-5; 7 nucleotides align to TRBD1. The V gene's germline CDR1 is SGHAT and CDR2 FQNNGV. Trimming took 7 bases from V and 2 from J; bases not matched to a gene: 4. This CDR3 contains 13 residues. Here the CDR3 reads CASTRDRQETQYL. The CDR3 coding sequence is TGTGCCAGCACACGGGACAGACAAGAGACCCAGTACCTC.

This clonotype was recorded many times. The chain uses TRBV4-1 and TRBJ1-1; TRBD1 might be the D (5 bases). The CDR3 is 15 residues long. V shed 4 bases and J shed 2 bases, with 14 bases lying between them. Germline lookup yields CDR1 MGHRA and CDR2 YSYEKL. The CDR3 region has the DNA TGCGCCAGCAGCCGGGGGGGTGCAGGAAACACTGAAGCTTTCTTT. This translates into CASSRGGAGNTEAFF.

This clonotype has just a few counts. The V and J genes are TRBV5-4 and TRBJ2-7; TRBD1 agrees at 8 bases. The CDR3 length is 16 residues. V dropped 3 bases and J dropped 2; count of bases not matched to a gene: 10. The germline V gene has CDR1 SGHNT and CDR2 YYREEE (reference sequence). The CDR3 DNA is TGTGCCAGCAGCTCCCCTGGACAGGGAAGGACCTACGAGCAGTACTTC. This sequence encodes CASSSPGQGRTYEQYF.

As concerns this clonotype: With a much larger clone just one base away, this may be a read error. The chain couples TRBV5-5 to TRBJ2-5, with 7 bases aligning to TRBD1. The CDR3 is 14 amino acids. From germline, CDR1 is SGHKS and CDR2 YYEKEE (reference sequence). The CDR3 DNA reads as TGTGTCAGCAGCTGGCCCCGGGACAGCTCGACCCAGTACTTC. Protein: CVSSWPRDSSTQYF. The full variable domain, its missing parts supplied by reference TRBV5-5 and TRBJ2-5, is DAGVTQSPTHLIKTRGQQVTLRCSPISGHKSVSWYQQVLGQGPQFIFQYYEKEERGRGNFPDRFSARQFPNYSSELNVNALLLGDSALYLCVSSWPRDSSTQYFGPGTRLLVL.

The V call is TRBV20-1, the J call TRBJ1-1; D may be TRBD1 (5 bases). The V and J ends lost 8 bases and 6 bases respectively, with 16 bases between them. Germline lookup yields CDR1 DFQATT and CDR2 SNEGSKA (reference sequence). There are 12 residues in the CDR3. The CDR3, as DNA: TGCAGTTATGGGACTAGGGACGCTGAAGCTTTCTTT. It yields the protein CSYGTRDAEAFF.

The chain's CDR3 is CSAATGENTEAFF. In nucleotides, the CDR3 is TGCAGTGCCGCGACAGGGGAAAACACTGAAGCTTTCTTT. This sequence joins TRBV29-1 and TRBJ1-1; 8 bases are shared with TRBD1. Per the germline V gene, CDR1 is SQVTM and CDR2 is ANQGSEA. This CDR3 has 13 amino acids. Full variable domain (rest looked up from reference TRBV29-1 and TRBJ1-1): SAVISQKPSRDICQRGTSLTIQCQVDSQVTMMFWYRQQPGQSLTLIATANQGSEATYESGFVIDKFPISRPNLTFSTLTVSNMSPEDSSIYLCSAATGENTEAFFGQGTRLTVV.

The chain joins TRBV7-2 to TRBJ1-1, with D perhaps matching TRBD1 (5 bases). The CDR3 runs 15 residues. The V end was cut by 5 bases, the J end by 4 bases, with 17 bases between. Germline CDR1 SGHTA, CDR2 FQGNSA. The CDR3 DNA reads TGTGCCAGCAGCGGAGGAGCAGGGTTCGCCACTGAAGCTTTCTTT. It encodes CASSGGAGFATEAFF.

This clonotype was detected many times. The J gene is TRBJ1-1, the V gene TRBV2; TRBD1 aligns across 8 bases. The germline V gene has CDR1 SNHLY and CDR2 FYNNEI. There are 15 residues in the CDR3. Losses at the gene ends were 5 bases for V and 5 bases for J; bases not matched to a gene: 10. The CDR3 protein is CASSPRTGRWTEAFF. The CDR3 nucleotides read TGTGCCAGCAGTCCTAGGACAGGGCGGTGGACTGAAGCTTTCTTT.

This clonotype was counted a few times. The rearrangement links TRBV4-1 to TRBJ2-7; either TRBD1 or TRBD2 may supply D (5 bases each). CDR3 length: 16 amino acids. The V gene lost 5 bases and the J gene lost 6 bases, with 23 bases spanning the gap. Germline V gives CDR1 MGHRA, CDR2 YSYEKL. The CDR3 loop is CASSYDPSFQRGEQYF. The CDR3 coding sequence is TGCGCCAGCAGCTACGATCCTAGCTTCCAGAGGGGCGAGCAGTACTTC.

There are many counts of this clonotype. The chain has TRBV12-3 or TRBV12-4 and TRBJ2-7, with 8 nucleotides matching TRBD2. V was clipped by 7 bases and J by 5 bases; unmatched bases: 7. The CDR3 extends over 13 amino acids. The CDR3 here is CASTWASGHEQYF. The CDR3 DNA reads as TGTGCCAGCACCTGGGCTAGCGGGCACGAGCAGTACTTC.

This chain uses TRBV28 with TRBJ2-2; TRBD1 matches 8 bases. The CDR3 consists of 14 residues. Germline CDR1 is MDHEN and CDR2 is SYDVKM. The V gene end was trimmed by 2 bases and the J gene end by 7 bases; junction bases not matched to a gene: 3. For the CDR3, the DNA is TGTGCCAGCAGTTTACAGGGGGCAGACGGGGAGCTGTTTTTT. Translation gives CASSLQGADGELFF.

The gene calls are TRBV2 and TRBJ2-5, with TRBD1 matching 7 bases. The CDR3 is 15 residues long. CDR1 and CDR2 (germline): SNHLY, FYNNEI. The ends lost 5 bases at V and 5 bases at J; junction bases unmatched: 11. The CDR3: CASSLTPTGMETQYF. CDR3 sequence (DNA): TGTGCCAGCAGTTTAACTCCGACAGGGATGGAGACCCAGTACTTC.

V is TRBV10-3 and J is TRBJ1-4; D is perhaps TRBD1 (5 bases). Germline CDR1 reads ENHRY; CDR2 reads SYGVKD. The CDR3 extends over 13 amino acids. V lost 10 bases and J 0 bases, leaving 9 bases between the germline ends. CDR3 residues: CATKTATNEKLFF. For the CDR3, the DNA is TGTGCCACCAAGACAGCAACTAATGAAAAACTGTTTTTT.

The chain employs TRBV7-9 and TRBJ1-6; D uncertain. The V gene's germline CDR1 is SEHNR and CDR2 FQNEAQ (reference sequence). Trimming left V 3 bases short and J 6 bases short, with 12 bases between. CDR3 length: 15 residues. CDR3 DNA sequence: TGTGCCAGCAGCTTGGATCCGGGTTCTAATTCACCCCTCCACTTT. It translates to CASSLDPGSNSPLHF.

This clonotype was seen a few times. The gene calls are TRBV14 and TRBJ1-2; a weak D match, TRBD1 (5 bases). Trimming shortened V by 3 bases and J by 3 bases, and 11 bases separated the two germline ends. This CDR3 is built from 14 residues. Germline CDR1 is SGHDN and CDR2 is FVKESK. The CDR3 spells CASSQTGRYYGYTF. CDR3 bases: TGTGCCAGCAGCCAGACGGGACGGTACTATGGCTACACCTTC. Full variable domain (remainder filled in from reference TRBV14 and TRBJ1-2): EAGVTQFPSHSVIEKGQTVTLRCDPISGHDNLYWYRRVMGKEIKFLLHFVKESKQDESGMPNNRFLAERTGGTYSTLKVQPAELEDSGVYFCASSQTGRYYGYTFGSGTRLTVV.

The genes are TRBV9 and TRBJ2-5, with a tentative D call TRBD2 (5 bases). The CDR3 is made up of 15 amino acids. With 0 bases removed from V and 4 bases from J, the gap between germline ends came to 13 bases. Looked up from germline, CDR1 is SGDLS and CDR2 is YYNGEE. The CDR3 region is CASSVVGRKGETQYF. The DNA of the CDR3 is TGTGCCAGCAGCGTAGTAGGGAGAAAGGGAGAGACCCAGTACTTC.

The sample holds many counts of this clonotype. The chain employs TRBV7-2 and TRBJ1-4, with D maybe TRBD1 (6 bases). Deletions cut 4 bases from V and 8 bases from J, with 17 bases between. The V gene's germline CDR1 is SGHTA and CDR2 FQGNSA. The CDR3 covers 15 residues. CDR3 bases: TGTGCCAGCAGCTCGAGGGGGACTCCTTTGGAAAAACTGTTTTTT. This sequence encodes CASSSRGTPLEKLFF. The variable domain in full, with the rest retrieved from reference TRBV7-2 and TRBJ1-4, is GAGVSQSPSNKVTEKGKDVELRCDPISGHTALYWYRQSLGQGLEFLIYFQGNSAPDKSGLPSDRFSAERTGGSVSTLTIQRTQQEDSAVYLCASSSRGTPLEKLFFGSGTQLSVL.

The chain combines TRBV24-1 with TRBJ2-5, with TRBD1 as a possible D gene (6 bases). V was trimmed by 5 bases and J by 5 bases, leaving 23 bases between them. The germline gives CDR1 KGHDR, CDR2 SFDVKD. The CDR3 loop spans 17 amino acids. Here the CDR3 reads CATSASPPTGRWETQYF. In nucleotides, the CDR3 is TGTGCCACCAGTGCTAGCCCCCCGACAGGTCGGTGGGAGACCCAGTACTTC.

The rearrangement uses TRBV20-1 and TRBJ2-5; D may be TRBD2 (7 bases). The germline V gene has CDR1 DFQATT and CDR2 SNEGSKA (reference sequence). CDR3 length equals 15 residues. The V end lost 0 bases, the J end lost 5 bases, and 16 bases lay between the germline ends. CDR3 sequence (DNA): TGCAGTGCTAGAGATCGTGGGGGGGGCCCCGAGACCCAGTACTTC. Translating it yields CSARDRGGGPETQYF.

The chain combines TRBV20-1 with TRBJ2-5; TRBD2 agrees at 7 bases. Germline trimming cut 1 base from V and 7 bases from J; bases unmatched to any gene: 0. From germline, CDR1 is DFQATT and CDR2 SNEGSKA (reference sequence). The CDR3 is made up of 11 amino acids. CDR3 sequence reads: CSARAGGTQYF. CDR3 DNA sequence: TGCAGTGCTAGAGCGGGAGGGACCCAGTACTTC.

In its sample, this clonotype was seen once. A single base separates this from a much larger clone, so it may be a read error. The CDR3 loop reads CASSYDADRGETQYF. The DNA of the CDR3 is TGTGCCAGCAGTTATGATGCGGACAGGGGAGAGACCCAGTACTTC. This chain uses TRBV12-3 or TRBV12-4 with TRBJ2-5, with 9 bases matching TRBD1. With V trimmed by 4 bases and J by 4 bases, 7 bases remained unmatched. There are 15 residues in the CDR3.

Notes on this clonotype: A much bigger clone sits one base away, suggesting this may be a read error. CDR3: CSAVPGGEETQYF. The CDR3 DNA follows: TGCAGTGCAGTGCCAGGAGGGGAAGAGACCCAGTACTTC. V and J are TRBV20-1 and TRBJ2-5, with TRBD2 as a possible D gene (6 bases). This CDR3 comprises 13 residues. Germline V gene sequence: CDR1 DFQATT, CDR2 SNEGSKA (reference sequence). Between the trimmed V and J ends, which lost 6 bases and 3 bases, there was a span of 14 bases.

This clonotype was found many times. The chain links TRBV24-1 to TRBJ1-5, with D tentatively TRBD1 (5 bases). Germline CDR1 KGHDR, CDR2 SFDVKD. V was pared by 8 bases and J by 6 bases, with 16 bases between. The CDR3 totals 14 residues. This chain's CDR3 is CATNRQQGFQPQHF. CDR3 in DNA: TGTGCCACCAACAGACAGCAGGGCTTTCAGCCCCAGCATTTT.

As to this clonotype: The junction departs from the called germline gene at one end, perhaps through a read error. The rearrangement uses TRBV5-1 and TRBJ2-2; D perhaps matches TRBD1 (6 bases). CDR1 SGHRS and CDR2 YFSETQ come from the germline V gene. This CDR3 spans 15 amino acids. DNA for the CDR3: TGTGCCAGCAGCTGGGGCCAGGGGAGTACCGGGGAGCTGTTTTTT. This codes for CASSWGQGSTGELFF.

CDR3 nucleotide sequence: TGTGCCAGCAGCCCTGGACAGGAACTAGATACGCAGTATTTT. Its translation: CASSPGQELDTQYF. V and J are TRBV7-2 and TRBJ2-3; 7 bases are a match to TRBD1. V was pared by 5 bases and J by 5 bases, with 7 bases of the junction left unmatched. The germline gives CDR1 SGHTA, CDR2 FQGNSA. This CDR3 spans 14 amino acids. The full variable domain, with the rest looked up from reference TRBV7-2 and TRBJ2-3, is GAGVSQSPSNKVTEKGKDVELRCDPISGHTALYWYRQSLGQGLEFLIYFQGNSAPDKSGLPSDRFSAERTGGSVSTLTIQRTQQEDSAVYLCASSPGQELDTQYFGPGTRLTVL.